A single sample is the source of the 16 T cell receptor beta chains below, sequenced in a study of blood T cell repertoires in COVID-19. Assay: immunoSEQ multiplex PCR; the TCRdb copy retains only in-frame clones and omits some. The sample consists of about 180,000 clones, roughly 85% of them appearing once. Sequencing used peripheral blood. The receptors come from a man between 45 and 60 years old with active or convalescent COVID-19.

The CDR3 spells CASLAPGDIQYF. In nucleotides, the CDR3 is TGTGCCAGCCTAGCCCCAGGAGACATTCAGTACTTC. V usage is TRBV6-5 and J usage is TRBJ2-4, with TRBD2 as a possible D gene (5 bases). Germline CDR1 is MNHEY and CDR2 is SVGAGI. Trimming pared 8 bases from V and 8 bases from J, leaving 13 bases between. This CDR3 contains 12 residues.

The chain has TRBV5-1 and TRBJ1-1, with 9 positions matching TRBD1. Germline V gives CDR1 SGHRS, CDR2 YFSETQ. CDR3 size: 14 residues. J lost 2 bases, V lost 5 bases, and 4 bases had no gene match. In DNA form, the CDR3 reads TGCGCCAGCAGTAGACAGGGGGTAAACACTGAAGCTTTCTTT. Its translation is CASSRQGVNTEAFF.

The rearrangement links TRBV7-6 to TRBJ2-5; D ambiguous. V was pared by 3 bases and J by 2 bases, with 13 bases between. From germline, CDR1 is SGHVS and CDR2 FNYEAQ. The length of the CDR3 is 15 residues. This chain's CDR3 is CASSFRPVVQETQYF. The CDR3 region has the DNA TGTGCCAGCAGCTTCCGTCCGGTGGTACAAGAGACCCAGTACTTC.

This chain connects TRBV7-2 to TRBJ1-3, with 7 bases lining up with TRBD1. Unmatched junction bases numbered 5, after V lost 1 base and J lost 2 bases. Per germline, CDR1 SGHTA and CDR2 FQGNSA. The CDR3 is 16 amino acids. The chain's CDR3 is CASSLVEGATGNTIYF. The CDR3 coding sequence is TGTGCCAGCAGCTTAGTTGAGGGGGCAACTGGAAACACCATATATTTT.

The rearrangement links TRBV30 to TRBJ1-3, with 8 positions matching TRBD1. V shed 2 bases and J 10 bases; nucleotides not matched to a gene: 16. Germline CDR1 reads GTSNPN; CDR2 reads SVGIG (reference sequence). CDR3 length equals 16 residues. CDR3 DNA: TGTGCCTGGAGTTTCCCCACCGGGACAGGTGATTTAACCATATATTTT. Amino acids: CAWSFPTGTGDLTIYF.

The chain carries TRBV6-5 and TRBJ2-1, with D possibly matching TRBD1 (6 bases). The CDR3 length is 15 residues. Looked up from germline, CDR1 is MNHEY and CDR2 is SVGAGI. Trimming cost V 7 bases and J 0 bases, with 13 bases left between them. In DNA form, the CDR3 reads TGTGCCAGCACCCCAACAGGGAGCTCCTACAATGAGCAGTTCTTC. This gives the protein CASTPTGSSYNEQFF.

The chain links TRBV7-2 to TRBJ1-4; 9 nucleotides agree with TRBD1. CDR1 SGHTA and CDR2 FQGNSA come from the germline V gene. The CDR3 sequence is 14 residues long. Trimming removed 5 bases from V and 6 bases from J; junction bases left unmatched: 4. The CDR3 DNA follows: TGTGCCAGCAGCCTACAGGGGGCTCATGAAAAACTGTTTTTT. Translation: CASSLQGAHEKLFF.

The sample holds one count of this clone. The rearrangement uses TRBV29-1 and TRBJ2-7; 10 bases are a match to TRBD1. CDR3 length equals 17 residues. CDR1 and CDR2 (germline): SQVTM, ANQGSEA. Losses at the gene ends were 1 base for V and 3 bases for J; bases not matched to a gene: 12. CDR3 sequence (DNA): TGCAGCGTTGAAGTGGGGCCAAAGACAGGGGGCGTCTACGAGCAGTACTTC. Translated, it gives CSVEVGPKTGGVYEQYF.

The rearrangement joins TRBV30 to TRBJ2-5, with 8 bases that match TRBD2. Germline V gene lookup returns CDR1 GTSNPN and CDR2 SVGIG (reference sequence). V lost 6 bases to trimming and J lost 5 bases; unmatched junction nucleotides: 20. This CDR3 is built from 17 residues. CDR3 in amino acids: CACTVGMGRGDYETQYF. The CDR3 nucleotides read TGTGCCTGTACGGTGGGGATGGGGCGGGGGGACTATGAGACCCAGTACTTC.

V and J are TRBV19 and TRBJ1-1; D not resolved. CDR3 length: 14 amino acids. Germline-derived CDR1 and CDR2 are LNHDA and SQIVND (reference sequence). V gave up 1 base and J gave up 5 bases, with 11 bases separating them. The CDR3 region has the DNA TGTGCCAGTAGTATAGGGCAGGAGGGAACTGAAGCTTTCTTT. Residues: CASSIGQEGTEAFF.

V is TRBV19 and J is TRBJ1-5; 7 positions match TRBD1. The ends lost 8 bases at V and 1 base at J; junction bases unmatched: 5. The CDR3 contains 14 residues. Germline CDR1 is LNHDA and CDR2 is SQIVND (reference sequence). In DNA, the CDR3 is TGTGCCAGTTGTGGACAGGCAAGCAATCAGCCCCAGCATTTT. Translation: CASCGQASNQPQHF.

The J gene is TRBJ2-7, the V gene TRBV18, with a possible D match to TRBD2 (7 bases). Deletions cut 6 bases from V and 6 bases from J, with 12 bases between. There are 12 residues in the CDR3. Germline V gene data show CDR1 as KGHSH and CDR2 as LQKENI. The CDR3 coding sequence is TGTGCCAGCTCCCAGGGAGGGGGCGAGCAGTACTTC. This translates into CASSQGGGEQYF.

This clone has just one count. The chain couples TRBV2 to TRBJ1-2; D is ambiguous. The CDR3 is made up of 12 amino acids. The V end lost 1 base, the J end lost 6 bases, and 6 bases lay between the germline ends. CDR1 SNHLY and CDR2 FYNNEI come from the germline V gene. The CDR3 loop reads CASSEGRDGYTF. The CDR3 nucleotides are TGTGCCAGCAGTGAAGGCCGGGATGGCTACACCTTC.

The chain links TRBV6-2 or TRBV6-3 to TRBJ2-2; no definite D call. CDR3 length equals 14 residues. V was clipped by 4 bases and J by 1 base, with 7 bases between them. Germline CDR1 reads MNHEY; CDR2 reads SVGEGT. The CDR3 protein is CASSSAGNTGELFF. Written as DNA, the CDR3 is TGTGCCAGCAGTTCGGCAGGGAACACCGGGGAGCTGTTTTTT.

This rearrangement joins TRBV19 to TRBJ2-7, with a tentative D call TRBD1 (5 bases). CDR1 and CDR2 from the germline V gene are LNHDA and SQIVND (reference sequence). With 6 bases removed from V and 4 bases from J, the gap between germline ends came to 16 bases. This CDR3 has 14 residues. This CDR3 is CASSLGGAMYEQYF. In nucleotides, the CDR3 is TGTGCCAGTAGCCTCGGTGGGGCGATGTACGAGCAGTACTTC. The entire variable domain, with the rest obtained from reference TRBV19 and TRBJ2-7, is as follows: DGGITQSPKYLFRKEGQNVTLSCEQNLNHDAMYWYRQDPGQGLRLIYYSQIVNDFQKGDIAEGYSVSREKKESFPLTVTSAQKNPTAFYLCASSLGGAMYEQYFGPGTRLTVT.

The chain has TRBV5-4 and TRBJ1-1; 8 bases are a match to TRBD1. This CDR3 has 16 amino acids. Looked up from germline, CDR1 is SGHNT and CDR2 is YYREEE (reference sequence). V dropped 0 bases and J dropped 5; count of bases not matched to a gene: 9. CDR3 region: CASSLGQGLMGTEAFF. CDR3 sequence (DNA): TGTGCCAGCAGCTTGGGACAGGGGTTGATGGGGACTGAAGCTTTCTTT.